Listed below are T cell receptor beta chains from one sample, sequenced in a study of CD8 T cells in Susac syndrome. TCRdb recomputed calls from the immunoSEQ multiplex PCR reads with MiXCR, one row per CDR3 protein. This table has roughly 130,000 distinct CDR3 sequences, about 95% appearing once. The sequencing input was CD4+ T cells from PBMCs. These receptors came from a human donor in good health. Each CDR3 is given with its conserved first and last residue. The order of the fields is J gene, V gene, clone size, D gene, CDR3 protein, CDR3 DNA. A D gene is named only where the DNA matches it firmly. Not every row has a clone size; where given, it reads once, few, many or a size class.

TRBJ1-1	TRBV20-1	-	-	CSAETTRTEAFF	TGCAGTGCCGAGACTACAAGGACTGAAGCTTTCTTT
TRBJ1-1	TRBV20-1	-	TRBD1	CSARPPGQRLRLGTEAFF	TGCAGTGCTAGACCTCCGGGACAGCGATTACGATTGGGCACTGAAGCTTTCTTT
TRBJ2-5	TRBV7-9	-	-	CASSLVVETQYF	TGTGCCAGCAGCTTAGTCGTGGAGACCCAGTACTTC
TRBJ1-2	TRBV3-1	-	-	CASSQEGRSLGYTF	TGTGCCAGCAGCCAAGAGGGTAGGAGCTTGGGCTACACCTTC
TRBJ1-2	TRBV20-1	-	-	CSASGGPGGYTF	TGCAGTGCTAGCGGGGGGCCGGGGGGCTACACCTTC
TRBJ2-7	TRBV30	-	-	CAWSGRDGSYEQYF	TGTGCCTGGAGTGGGAGGGACGGGAGCTACGAGCAGTACTTC
TRBJ1-2	TRBV4-1	once	-	CASSQREGGGQHKNYGYTF	TGCGCCAGCAGCCAACGTGAGGGAGGTGGCCAACATAAAAACTATGGCTACACCTTC
TRBJ2-5	TRBV5-1	-	TRBD2	CASRPGTSGRSETQYF	TGCGCCAGCCGTCCCGGGACTAGCGGGAGGTCAGAGACCCAGTACTTC
TRBJ2-1	TRBV3-1	once	TRBD1	CASSQAGTGNNEQFF	TGTGCCAGCAGCCAAGCCGGGACAGGGAACAATGAGCAGTTCTTC
TRBJ2-5	TRBV29-1	-	-	CSVRRETQYF	TGCAGCGTCCGGCGAGAGACCCAGTACTTC
TRBJ2-3	TRBV7-2	once	-	CASSPDYLSTDTQYF	TGTGCCAGCAGCCCGGACTACCTTAGCACAGATACGCAGTATTTT
TRBJ2-7	TRBV2	-	-	CADAPDRSSYEQYF	TGTGCCGACGCACCAGACAGGAGCTCCTACGAGCAGTACTTC
TRBJ2-3	TRBV20-1	-	TRBD2	CSARESTLLAVFTDTQYF	TGCAGTGCTAGAGAATCTACCTTACTAGCGGTGTTCACAGATACGCAGTATTTT
TRBJ2-7	TRBV7-2	-	-	CASAQSPAGHYEQYF	TGTGCCAGCGCCCAATCTCCGGCGGGCCACTACGAGCAGTACTTC
TRBJ2-1	TRBV20-1	once	-	CSAFINEQFF	TGCAGTGCTTTCATCAATGAGCAGTTCTTC
TRBJ1-6	TRBV7-2	-	-	CASSLGGSTHNSPLHF	TGTGCCAGCAGCTTGGGTGGCAGCACCCATAATTCACCCCTCCACTTT
TRBJ1-5	TRBV29-1	-	-	CSVTDTINQPQHF	TGCAGCGTGACGGACACCATCAATCAGCCCCAGCATTTT
TRBJ2-4	TRBV10-3	-	-	CAISALEGPGAKNIQYF	TGTGCCATCAGCGCTCTCGAGGGCCCTGGGGCCAAAAACATTCAGTACTTC
TRBJ2-5	TRBV3-1	-	-	CASSQSAWGPETQYF	TGTGCCAGCAGCCAATCAGCATGGGGGCCGGAGACCCAGTACTTC
TRBJ2-7	TRBV7-9	-	TRBD1	CASSPGQGDTYEQYF	TGTGCCAGCAGCCCGGGACAGGGTGATACCTACGAGCAGTACTTC
TRBJ2-7	TRBV7-2	-	-	CASSLGPGSYEQYF	TGTGCCAGCAGCTTAGGGCCCGGCTCCTACGAGCAGTACTTC
TRBJ1-2	TRBV6-5	-	TRBD1	CASSYSRDRGSYGYTF	TGTGCCAGCAGTTACTCTCGGGACAGGGGTTCCTATGGCTACACCTTC
TRBJ1-3	TRBV5-1	-	-	CASSLEGGSGNTIYF	TGCGCCAGCAGCTTGGAGGGGGGCTCTGGAAACACCATATATTTT
TRBJ2-5	TRBV20-1	few	-	CSAQSHMETQYF	TGCAGTGCACAGAGCCACATGGAGACCCAGTACTTC
TRBJ2-2	TRBV29-1	-	-	CSVGINANTGELFF	TGCAGCGTGGGGATAAACGCGAACACCGGGGAGCTGTTTTTT
TRBJ2-3	TRBV7-2	-	-	CASSLVGGASDTQYF	TGTGCCAGCAGCTTAGTGGGGGGGGCAAGCGATACGCAGTATTTT
TRBJ2-6	TRBV15	-	TRBD1	CATSELRGRSGANVLTF	TGTGCCACCAGCGAGCTCAGGGGGCGGTCTGGGGCCAACGTCCTGACTTTC
TRBJ2-7	TRBV3-1	-	TRBD2	CASSRGLAGIYEQYF	TGTGCCAGCAGTCGAGGACTAGCGGGAATCTACGAGCAGTACTTC
TRBJ2-3	TRBV29-1	-	TRBD1	CSANRGFTDTQYF	TGCAGCGCGAACAGGGGGTTCACAGATACGCAGTATTTT
TRBJ2-3	TRBV6-1	-	-	CASSDQRFGGPTDTQYF	TGTGCCAGCAGTGACCAAAGGTTTGGGGGACCGACAGATACGCAGTATTTT
TRBJ1-2	TRBV28	-	TRBD1	CASSAGTASTGENYGYTF	TGTGCCAGCAGTGCCGGGACAGCCTCAACCGGGGAAAACTATGGCTACACCTTC
TRBJ2-1	TRBV14	once	-	CASSRLRVRGNEQFF	TGTGCCAGCAGCCGCTTGAGGGTCCGAGGCAATGAGCAGTTCTTC
TRBJ1-2	TRBV30	once	-	CAWSEVGYTF	TGTGCCTGGAGTGAGGTTGGCTACACCTTC
TRBJ2-1	TRBV12-3/TRBV12-4	-	-	CATRLSWEQFF	TGTGCCACGCGTCTGAGTTGGGAGCAGTTCTTC
TRBJ2-1	TRBV2	-	TRBD2	CASSEGLVTVFEQFF	TGTGCCAGCAGTGAGGGACTAGTTACGGTTTTTGAGCAGTTCTTC
TRBJ2-3	TRBV20-1	-	TRBD2	CSASILAGGTDTQYF	TGCAGTGCTTCAATACTAGCGGGGGGCACAGATACGCAGTATTTT
TRBJ1-1	TRBV7-9	-	TRBD1	CASSLGQGAVNTEAFF	TGTGCCAGCAGCTTAGGACAGGGGGCGGTAAACACTGAAGCTTTCTTT
TRBJ2-7	TRBV28	-	-	CASRNVDSSYEQYF	TGTGCCAGCAGGAACGTAGATAGCTCCTACGAGCAGTACTTC
TRBJ2-6	TRBV19	-	-	CASLGSSGANVLTF	TGTGCCAGCCTGGGTAGCTCTGGGGCCAACGTCCTGACTTTC
TRBJ2-7	TRBV28	once	-	CASSLRPQHSYEQYF	TGTGCCAGCAGTCTACGCCCACAGCATTCCTACGAGCAGTACTTC
TRBJ2-5	TRBV5-1	-	TRBD2	CASRQDGGGEETQYF	TGCGCCAGCAGACAAGACGGGGGAGGGGAAGAGACCCAGTACTTC
TRBJ1-2	TRBV5-1	-	-	CASSLSTGSGGYTF	TGCGCCAGCAGCTTATCAACAGGCTCTGGTGGCTACACCTTC
TRBJ2-7	TRBV5-1	-	TRBD2	CASSFSAGVREQYF	TGCGCCAGCAGCTTTTCAGCGGGGGTGCGCGAGCAGTACTTC
TRBJ2-3	TRBV10-3	-	TRBD1	CAISDRGGSTDTQYF	TGTGCCATCAGTGACCGAGGGGGCTCTACAGATACGCAGTATTTT
TRBJ1-2	TRBV5-1	-	-	CASSLAGRTSGYTF	TGCGCCAGCAGCTTGGCTGGGAGGACGAGTGGCTACACCTTC
TRBJ2-6	TRBV5-5	-	-	CASSLQPGANVLIF	TGTGCCAGCAGCTTGCAGCCCGGGGCCAACGTCCTGATTTTC
TRBJ1-1	TRBV24-1	-	-	CATSEAGTKVEAFF	TGTGCCACCAGTGAGGCCGGGACGAAGGTCGAAGCTTTCTTT
TRBJ2-1	TRBV3-1	-	-	CASSHHGGPQGEQFF	TGTGCCAGCAGCCACCACGGCGGCCCCCAAGGCGAGCAGTTCTTC
TRBJ2-7	TRBV28	once	-	CASSFRNYEQYF	TGTGCCAGCAGTTTTCGGAACTACGAGCAGTACTTC
TRBJ2-6	TRBV2	once	-	CASSEQVWALGANVLTF	TGTGCCAGCAGTGAGCAGGTTTGGGCTCTGGGGGCCAACGTCCTGACTTTC
TRBJ2-6	TRBV14	-	TRBD2	CASSPLSGSSGANVLTF	TGTGCCAGCAGCCCTCTTAGCGGGAGCTCTGGGGCCAACGTCCTGACTTTC
TRBJ2-7	TRBV28	-	TRBD1	CASSFVQGAEGYEQYF	TGTGCCAGCAGTTTCGTACAGGGGGCTGAGGGGTACGAGCAGTACTTC
TRBJ1-6	TRBV27	-	TRBD1	CASIPRTGDNSPLHF	TGTGCCAGCATTCCCCGGACAGGGGATAATTCACCCCTCCACTTT
TRBJ2-1	TRBV27	-	TRBD2	CASSPGLAGDWDEQFF	TGTGCCAGCAGTCCCGGGCTAGCGGGAGATTGGGATGAGCAGTTCTTC
TRBJ1-1	TRBV20-1	-	TRBD1	CSARGQGAEEAFF	TGCAGTGCTAGAGGACAGGGGGCGGAGGAAGCTTTCTTT
TRBJ2-7	TRBV5-1	once	TRBD2	CASSFLAGGLEQYF	TGCGCCAGCAGCTTCCTAGCGGGAGGTCTCGAGCAGTACTTC
TRBJ2-2	TRBV6-5	-	TRBD2	CASSYSTSGNTGELFF	TGTGCCAGCAGTTACTCAACTAGCGGGAACACCGGGGAGCTGTTTTTT
TRBJ2-7	TRBV18	-	-	CASSPSRTAAGYEQYF	TGTGCCAGCTCACCTTCCCGGACAGCGGCGGGCTACGAGCAGTACTTC
TRBJ1-4	TRBV29-1	-	-	CSVGTPSTGKLFF	TGCAGCGTGGGGACTCCGAGCACAGGAAAACTGTTTTTT
TRBJ2-5	TRBV28	-	TRBD2	CASTQRYGGSQETQYF	TGTGCCAGCACCCAAAGGTACGGCGGGAGCCAAGAGACCCAGTACTTC